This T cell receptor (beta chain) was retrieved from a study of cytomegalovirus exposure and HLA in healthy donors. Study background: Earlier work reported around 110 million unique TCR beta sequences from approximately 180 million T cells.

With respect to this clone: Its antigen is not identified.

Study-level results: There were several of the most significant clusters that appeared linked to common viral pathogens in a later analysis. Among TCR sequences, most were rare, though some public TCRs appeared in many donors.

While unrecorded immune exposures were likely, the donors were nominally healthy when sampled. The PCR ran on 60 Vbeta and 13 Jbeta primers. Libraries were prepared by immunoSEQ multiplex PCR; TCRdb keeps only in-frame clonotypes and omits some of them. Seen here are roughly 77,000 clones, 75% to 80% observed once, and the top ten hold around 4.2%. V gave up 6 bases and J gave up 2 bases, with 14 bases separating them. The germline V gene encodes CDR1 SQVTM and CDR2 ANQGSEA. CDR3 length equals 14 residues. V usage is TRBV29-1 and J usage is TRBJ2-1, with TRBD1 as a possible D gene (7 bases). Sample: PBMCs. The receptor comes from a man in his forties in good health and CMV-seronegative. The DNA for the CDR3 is TGCAGCGTCCGGACTACAGGGGCCTACAATGAGCAGTTCTTC. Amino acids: CSVRTTGAYNEQFF.